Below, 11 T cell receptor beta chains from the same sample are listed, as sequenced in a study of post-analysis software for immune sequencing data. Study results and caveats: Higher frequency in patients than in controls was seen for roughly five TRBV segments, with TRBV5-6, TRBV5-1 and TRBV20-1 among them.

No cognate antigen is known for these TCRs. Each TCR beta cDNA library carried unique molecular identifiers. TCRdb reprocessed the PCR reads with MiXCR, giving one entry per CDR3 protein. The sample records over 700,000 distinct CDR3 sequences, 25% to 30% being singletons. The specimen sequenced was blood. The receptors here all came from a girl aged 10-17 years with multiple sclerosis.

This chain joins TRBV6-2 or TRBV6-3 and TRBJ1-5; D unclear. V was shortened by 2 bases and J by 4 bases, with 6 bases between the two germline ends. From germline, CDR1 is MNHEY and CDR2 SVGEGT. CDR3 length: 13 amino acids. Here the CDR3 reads CASSYVGNQPQHF. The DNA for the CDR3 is TGTGCCAGCAGTTACGTCGGGAATCAGCCCCAGCATTTT.

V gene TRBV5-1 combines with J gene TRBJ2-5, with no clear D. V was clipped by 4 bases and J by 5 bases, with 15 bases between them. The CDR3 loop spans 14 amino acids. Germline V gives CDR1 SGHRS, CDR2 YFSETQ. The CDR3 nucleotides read TGCGCCAGCAGCCAACAAGGGCAGTCGGAGACCCAGTACTTC. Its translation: CASSQQGQSETQYF.

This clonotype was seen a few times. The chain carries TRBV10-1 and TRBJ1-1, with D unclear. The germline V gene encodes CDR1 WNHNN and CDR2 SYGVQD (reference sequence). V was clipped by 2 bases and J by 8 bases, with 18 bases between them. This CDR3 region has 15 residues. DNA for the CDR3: TGCGCCAGCAGTGAGAAGTCCGGGCGGGCTCCCGAAGCTTTCTTT. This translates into CASSEKSGRAPEAFF.

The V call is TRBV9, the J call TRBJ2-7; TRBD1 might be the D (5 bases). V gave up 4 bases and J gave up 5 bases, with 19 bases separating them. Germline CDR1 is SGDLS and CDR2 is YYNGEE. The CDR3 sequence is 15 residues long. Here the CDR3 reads CASSPGSGRANEQYF. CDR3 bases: TGTGCCAGCAGCCCCGGCTCGGGCAGGGCAAACGAGCAGTACTTC.

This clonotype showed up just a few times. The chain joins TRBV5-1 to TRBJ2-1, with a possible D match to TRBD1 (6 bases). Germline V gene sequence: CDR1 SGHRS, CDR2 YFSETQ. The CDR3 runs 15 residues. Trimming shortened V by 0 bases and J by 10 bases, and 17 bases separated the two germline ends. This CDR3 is CASSLALGAFREQFF. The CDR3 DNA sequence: TGCGCCAGCAGCTTGGCCCTGGGGGCTTTTCGGGAGCAGTTCTTC.

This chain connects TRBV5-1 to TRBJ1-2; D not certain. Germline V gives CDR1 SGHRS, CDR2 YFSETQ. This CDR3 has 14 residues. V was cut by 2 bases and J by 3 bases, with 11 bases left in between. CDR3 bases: TGCGCCAGCAGCTTAGGATTCGGGGACTATGGCTACACCTTC. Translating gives CASSLGFGDYGYTF.

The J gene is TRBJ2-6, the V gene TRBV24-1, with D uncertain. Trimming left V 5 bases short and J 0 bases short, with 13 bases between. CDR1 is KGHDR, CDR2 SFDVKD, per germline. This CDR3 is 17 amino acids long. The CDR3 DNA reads TGTGCCACCAGTGGAATGGTTGGTGTCTCTGGGGCCAACGTCCTGACTTTC. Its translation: CATSGMVGVSGANVLTF.

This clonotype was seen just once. The CDR3 DNA follows: TGTGCCAGCAGTTACCACAAGGTCTACGAGCAGTACTTC. The encoded protein is CASSYHKVYEQYF. This chain uses TRBV6-6 with TRBJ2-5; no clear D. Gene TRBJ2-7 matches the end of the DNA better, so the J call may be wrong. The CDR3 is 13 residues long. Per germline, CDR1 MNHNY and CDR2 SVGAGI (reference sequence).

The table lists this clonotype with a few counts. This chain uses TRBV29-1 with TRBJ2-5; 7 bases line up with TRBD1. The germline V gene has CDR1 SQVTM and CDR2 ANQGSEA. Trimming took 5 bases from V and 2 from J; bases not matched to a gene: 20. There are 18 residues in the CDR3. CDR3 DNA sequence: TGCAGCGTTTCAAACCCCGACCAGAAGGACAGGCCGCAAGAGACCCAGTACTTC. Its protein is CSVSNPDQKDRPQETQYF.

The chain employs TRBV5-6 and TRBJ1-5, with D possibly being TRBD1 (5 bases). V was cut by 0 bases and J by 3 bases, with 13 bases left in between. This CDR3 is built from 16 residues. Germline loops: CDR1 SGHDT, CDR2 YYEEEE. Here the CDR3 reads CASSLGGQGLNQPQHF. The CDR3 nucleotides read TGTGCCAGCAGCTTGGGGGGCCAGGGCCTCAATCAGCCCCAGCATTTT. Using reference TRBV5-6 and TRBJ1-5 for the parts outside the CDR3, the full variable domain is DAGVTQSPTHLIKTRGQQVTLRCSPKSGHDTVSWYQQALGQGPQFIFQYYEEEERQRGNFPDRFSGHQFPNYSSELNVNALLLGDSALYLCASSLGGQGLNQPQHFGDGTRLSIL.

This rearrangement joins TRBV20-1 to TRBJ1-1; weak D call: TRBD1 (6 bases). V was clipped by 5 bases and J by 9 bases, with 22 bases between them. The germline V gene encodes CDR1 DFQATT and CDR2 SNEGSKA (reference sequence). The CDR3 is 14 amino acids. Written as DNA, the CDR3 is TGCAGTGCTGCGCCACCCCTCGCGGGGGCTAAAGCTTTCTTT. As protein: CSAAPPLAGAKAFF.